Listed below are T cell receptor beta chains from one sample, sequenced in a study of blood T cell repertoires in COVID-19. Repertoires were generated with immunoSEQ multiplex PCR, while TCRdb's copy carries only in-frame clones and drops some. Of about 140,000 clones in the sample, around nine tenths were seen once. Sequenced input: peripheral blood. The source is a human donor in a cohort sampled during active COVID-19. The CDR3 runs from the conserved cysteine through the conserved F or W. The D gene is left open where the match is weak. Clone sizes are given selectively: once, few, many, or a class where the clone is expanded.

TRBJ1-4 - - TRBV5-1 TGCGCCAGCAGCTTGGCCTATGGGACTCCGGGGGAAAAACTGTTTTTT CASSLAYGTPGEKLFF
TRBJ2-5 TRBD2 - TRBV29-1 TGCAGCGTTGAGGGACTAACCCCCCAAGAGACCCAGTACTTC CSVEGLTPQETQYF
TRBJ2-1 TRBD2 - TRBV28 TGTGCCAGCACCGCCGGGACTAGTATAAACAATGAGCAGTTCTTC CASTAGTSINNEQFF
TRBJ1-4 - once TRBV19 TGTGCCAGTAGTCGGACTGGACAGCACAATGAAAAACTGTTTTTT CASSRTGQHNEKLFF
TRBJ2-7 TRBD2 - TRBV9 TGTGCCTTCCGGGGGGGGACTAGCCCCTCCTACGAGCAGTACTTC CAFRGGTSPSYEQYF
TRBJ1-5 TRBD1 - TRBV6-5 TGTGCCAGCAGGTTACAGGGGTACCTGGGTCAGCCCCAGCATTTT CASRLQGYLGQPQHF
TRBJ1-5 - - TRBV28 TGTGCCAGCAATTCCGGGGGGGGCAATCAGCCCCAGCATTTT CASNSGGGNQPQHF
TRBJ1-1 - - TRBV7-9 TGTGCCAGCAGCCCAACAGGGATGTACACTGAAGCTTTCTTT CASSPTGMYTEAFF
TRBJ1-5 - - TRBV30 TGTGCCTGGAGTACGGGGATCAATCAGCCCCAGCATTTT CAWSTGINQPQHF
TRBJ1-4 - - TRBV7-2 TGTGCCAGCAGCCTCTCCAGGGCCGGGGGGAATGAAAAACTGTTTTTT CASSLSRAGGNEKLFF
TRBJ2-5 TRBD1 - TRBV24-1 TGTGCCACCAGTGATTCCCGGGACAGCAAGTACCAAGAGACCCAGTACTTC CATSDSRDSKYQETQYF
TRBJ2-3 TRBD2 - TRBV3-1/TRBV3-2 TGTGCCAGCAGCCCCGGACGGACTAGCGGGGGCACAGATACGCAGTATTTT CASSPGRTSGGTDTQYF
TRBJ1-1 - - TRBV18 TGTGCCAGCTCCCAACTCTTATTTGAAGCTTTCTTT CASSQLLFEAFF
TRBJ2-2 - - TRBV2 TGTGCCAGCAGTGGGGGACAGAACACCGGGGAGCTGTTTTTT CASSGGQNTGELFF
TRBJ2-7 TRBD2 - TRBV6-5 TGTGCCAGCAGTCCGGTGGGCGGGAGCTACGAGCAGTACTTC CASSPVGGSYEQYF
TRBJ2-2 TRBD1 - TRBV6-5 TGTGCCAGCAGTTACGACAGGGACACCGGGGAGCTGTTTTTT CASSYDRDTGELFF
TRBJ1-1 - once TRBV7-3 TGTGCCAGCAGCCCCGAGGAGAACACTGAAGCTTTCTTT CASSPEENTEAFF
TRBJ1-1 - - TRBV24-1 TGTGCCACCAGTGACCTCAGGAATGAAGCTTTCTTT CATSDLRNEAFF
TRBJ1-1 - - TRBV30 TGTGCCTGGGTCTACCGCACTGAAGCTTTCTTT CAWVYRTEAFF
TRBJ2-7 - once TRBV18 TGTGCCAGCTCACTTCTGAAGATGGGCAGCTCCTACGAGCAGTACTTC CASSLLKMGSSYEQYF
TRBJ2-5 TRBD1 - TRBV5-1 TGCGCCAGCAGCTTGGTGGGGACAGGGGTTCAAGAGACCCAGTACTTC CASSLVGTGVQETQYF
TRBJ2-3 TRBD1 - TRBV27 TGTGCCAGCAGTCTCCGGGACAGGGGAATAGATACGCAGTATTTT CASSLRDRGIDTQYF
TRBJ2-7 TRBD1 - TRBV5-1 TGCGCCAGCAGCTTTGGGACAGGTAACTACGAGCAGTACTTC CASSFGTGNYEQYF
TRBJ2-1 TRBD2 - TRBV11-1 TGTGCCAGCAGCCGAGGACTAGCGGGGGGGGTCAATGAGCAGTTCTTC CASSRGLAGGVNEQFF
TRBJ2-1 - - TRBV11-3 TGTGCCAGCAGCTTAGATAGCGGCTCCTACAATGAGCAGTTCTTC CASSLDSGSYNEQFF
TRBJ1-2 - - TRBV28 TGTGCCAGCAGTTTACCCCCAGGGGCGCGGGGCTACACCTTC CASSLPPGARGYTF
TRBJ2-3 - - TRBV2 TGTGCCAGCAGGACGACAGAAGCAGATACGCAGTATTTT CASRTTEADTQYF
TRBJ2-1 - once TRBV27 TGTGCCAGCAGTTTATTGGGGGGGCTAGCCTACAATGAGCAGTTCTTC CASSLLGGLAYNEQFF
TRBJ2-4 - - TRBV7-9 TGTGCCAGCAGCTTAGACGGCATTCAGTACTTC CASSLDGIQYF
TRBJ2-3 - - TRBV18 TGTGCCAGCTCACCACCGTCGGCGGTCCCAGATACGCAGTATTTT CASSPPSAVPDTQYF